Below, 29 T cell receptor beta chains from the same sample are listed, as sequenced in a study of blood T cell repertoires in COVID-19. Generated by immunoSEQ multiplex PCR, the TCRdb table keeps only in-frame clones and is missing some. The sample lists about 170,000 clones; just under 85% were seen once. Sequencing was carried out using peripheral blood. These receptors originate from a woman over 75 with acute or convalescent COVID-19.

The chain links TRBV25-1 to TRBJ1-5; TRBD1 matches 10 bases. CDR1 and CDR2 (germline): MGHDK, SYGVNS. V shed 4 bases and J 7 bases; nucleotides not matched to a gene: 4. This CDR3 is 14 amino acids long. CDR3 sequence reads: CASSAGTGVQPQHF. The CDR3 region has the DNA TGTGCCAGCAGTGCCGGGACAGGGGTGCAGCCCCAGCATTTT.

This CDR3 reads CASTLEGLYGYTF. In DNA form, the CDR3 reads TGTGCCAGCACCCTAGAGGGCCTCTATGGCTACACCTTC. The chain has TRBV7-9 and TRBJ1-2; D gene uncertain. Trimming stripped 7 bases from V and 4 bases from J, with 13 bases between. This CDR3 spans 13 amino acids. The V gene's germline CDR1 is SEHNR and CDR2 FQNEAQ (reference sequence).

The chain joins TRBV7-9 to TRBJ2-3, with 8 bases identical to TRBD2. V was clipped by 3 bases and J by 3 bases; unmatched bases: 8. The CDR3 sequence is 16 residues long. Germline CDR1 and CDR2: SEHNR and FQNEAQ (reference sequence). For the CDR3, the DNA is TGTGCCAGCAGCTTCAGATCCGGGAGGGAAACAGATACGCAGTATTTT. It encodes CASSFRSGRETDTQYF.

CDR3 DNA: TGTGCCAGCTCCCGGGGACTAGCGGAGGCCCAGTACTTC. Encoded protein: CASSRGLAEAQYF. V usage is TRBV7-8 and J usage is TRBJ2-5, with 11 bases lining up with TRBD2. Looked up from germline, CDR1 is SGHVS and CDR2 is FQNEAQ. The ends lost 8 bases at V and 9 bases at J; junction bases unmatched: 8. The CDR3 consists of 13 residues. Supplemented by reference TRBV7-8 and TRBJ2-5, the full variable domain reads GAGVSQSPRYKVAKRGQDVALRCDPISGHVSLFWYQQALGQGPEFLTYFQNEAQLDKSGLPSDRFFAERPEGSVSTLKIQRTQQEDSAVYLCASSRGLAEAQYFGPGTRLLVL.

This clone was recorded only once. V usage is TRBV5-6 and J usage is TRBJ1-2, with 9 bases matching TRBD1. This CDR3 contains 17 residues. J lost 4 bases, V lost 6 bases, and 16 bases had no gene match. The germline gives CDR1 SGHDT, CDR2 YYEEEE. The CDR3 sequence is CASTRWTGQGVSYGYTF. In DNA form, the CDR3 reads TGTGCCAGCACCCGATGGACGGGACAGGGAGTCTCCTATGGCTACACCTTC.

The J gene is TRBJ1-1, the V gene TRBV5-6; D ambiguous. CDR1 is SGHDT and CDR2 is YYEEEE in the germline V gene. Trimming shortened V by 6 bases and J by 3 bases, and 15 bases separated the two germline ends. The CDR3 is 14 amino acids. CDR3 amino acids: CASILRSGYTEAFF. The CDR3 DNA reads TGTGCCAGCATCCTCCGGTCGGGGTACACTGAAGCTTTCTTT.

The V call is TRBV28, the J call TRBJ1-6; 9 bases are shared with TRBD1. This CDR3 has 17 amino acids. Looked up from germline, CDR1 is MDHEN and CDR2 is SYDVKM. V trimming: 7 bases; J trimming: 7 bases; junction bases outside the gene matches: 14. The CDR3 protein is CASTSTQGQGPNSPLHF. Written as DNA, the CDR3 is TGTGCCAGCACGTCGACACAGGGACAGGGACCAAATTCACCCCTCCACTTT.

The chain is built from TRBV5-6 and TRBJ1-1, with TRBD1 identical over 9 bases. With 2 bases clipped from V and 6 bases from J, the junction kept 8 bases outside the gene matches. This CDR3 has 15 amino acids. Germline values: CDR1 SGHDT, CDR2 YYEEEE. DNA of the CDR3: TGTGCCAGCAGCTTAGTGCCGGGACAGGGTTCTGAAGCTTTCTTT. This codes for CASSLVPGQGSEAFF.

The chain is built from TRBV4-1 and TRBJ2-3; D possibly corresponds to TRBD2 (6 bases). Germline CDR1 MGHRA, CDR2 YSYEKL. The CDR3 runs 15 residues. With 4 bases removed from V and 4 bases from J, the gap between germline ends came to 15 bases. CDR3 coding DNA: TGCGCCAGCAGCCCCCGCGGCGGGAATCCAGATACGCAGTATTTT. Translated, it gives CASSPRGGNPDTQYF.

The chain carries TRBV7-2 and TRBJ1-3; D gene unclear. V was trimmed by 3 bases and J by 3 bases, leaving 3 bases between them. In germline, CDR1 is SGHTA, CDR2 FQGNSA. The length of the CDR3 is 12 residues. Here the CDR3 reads CASSLSGNTIYF. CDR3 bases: TGTGCCAGCAGCTTGAGTGGAAACACCATATATTTT.

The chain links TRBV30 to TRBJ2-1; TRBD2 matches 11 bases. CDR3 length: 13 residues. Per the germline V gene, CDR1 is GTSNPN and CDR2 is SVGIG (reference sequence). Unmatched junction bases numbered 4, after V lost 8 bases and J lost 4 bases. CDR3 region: CARRLAGYNEQFF. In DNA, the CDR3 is TGTGCCCGCAGACTAGCGGGATACAATGAGCAGTTCTTC. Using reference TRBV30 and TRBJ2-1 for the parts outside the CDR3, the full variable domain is SQTIHQWPATLVQPVGSPLSLECTVEGTSNPNLYWYRQAAGRGLQLLFYSVGIGQISSEVPQNLSASRPQDRQFILSSKKLLLSDSGFYLCARRLAGYNEQFFGPGTRLTVL.

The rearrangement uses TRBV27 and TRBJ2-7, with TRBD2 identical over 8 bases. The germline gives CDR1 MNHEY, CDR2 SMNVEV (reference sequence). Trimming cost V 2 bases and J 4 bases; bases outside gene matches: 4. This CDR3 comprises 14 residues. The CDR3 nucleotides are TGTGCCAGCAGTTTAACAGGACTAGCTTACGAGCAGTACTTC. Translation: CASSLTGLAYEQYF.

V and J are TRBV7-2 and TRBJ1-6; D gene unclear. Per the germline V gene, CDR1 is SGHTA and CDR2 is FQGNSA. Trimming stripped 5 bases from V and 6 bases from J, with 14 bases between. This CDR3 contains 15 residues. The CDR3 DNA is TGTGCCAGCAGCCGTGAGGCAGATCCTAATTCACCCCTCCACTTT. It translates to CASSREADPNSPLHF.

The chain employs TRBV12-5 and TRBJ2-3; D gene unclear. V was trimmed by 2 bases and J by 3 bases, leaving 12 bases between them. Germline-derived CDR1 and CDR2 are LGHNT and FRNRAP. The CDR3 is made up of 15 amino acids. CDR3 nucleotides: TGTGCTAGTGGTTTGCGTCCCGGTTCGACAGATACGCAGTATTTT. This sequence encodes CASGLRPGSTDTQYF.

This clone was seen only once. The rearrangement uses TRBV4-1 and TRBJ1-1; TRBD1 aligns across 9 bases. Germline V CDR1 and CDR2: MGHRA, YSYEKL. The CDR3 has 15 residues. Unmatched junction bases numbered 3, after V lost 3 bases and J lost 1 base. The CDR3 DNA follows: TGCGCCAGCAGCCACCCGGGACAGGGGAACACTGAAGCTTTCTTT. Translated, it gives CASSHPGQGNTEAFF.

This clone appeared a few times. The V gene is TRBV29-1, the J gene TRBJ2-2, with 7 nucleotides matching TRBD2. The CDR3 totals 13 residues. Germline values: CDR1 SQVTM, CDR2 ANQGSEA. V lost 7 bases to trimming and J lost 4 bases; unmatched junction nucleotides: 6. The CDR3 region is CSGGGSGTGELFF. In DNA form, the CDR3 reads TGCAGCGGCGGGGGATCGGGCACCGGGGAGCTGTTTTTT.

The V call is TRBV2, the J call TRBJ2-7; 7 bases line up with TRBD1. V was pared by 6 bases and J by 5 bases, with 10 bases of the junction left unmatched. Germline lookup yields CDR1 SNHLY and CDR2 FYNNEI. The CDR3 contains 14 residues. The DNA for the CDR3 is TGTGCCAGCAGCGGGGACAGAGGGGGCCACGAGCAGTACTTC. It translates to CASSGDRGGHEQYF. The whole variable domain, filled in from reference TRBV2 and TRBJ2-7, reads EPEVTQTPSHQVTQMGQEVILRCVPISNHLYFYWYRQILGQKVEFLVSFYNNEISEKSEIFDDQFSVERPDGSNFTLKIRSTKLEDSAMYFCASSGDRGGHEQYFGPGTRLTVT.

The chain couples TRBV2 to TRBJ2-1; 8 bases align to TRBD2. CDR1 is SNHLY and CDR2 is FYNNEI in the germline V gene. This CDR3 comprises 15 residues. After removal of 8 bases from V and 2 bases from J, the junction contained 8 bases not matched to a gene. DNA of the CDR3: TGTGCCAGCCGCTACGCGGGGGGTCCCTACAATGAGCAGTTCTTC. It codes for CASRYAGGPYNEQFF.

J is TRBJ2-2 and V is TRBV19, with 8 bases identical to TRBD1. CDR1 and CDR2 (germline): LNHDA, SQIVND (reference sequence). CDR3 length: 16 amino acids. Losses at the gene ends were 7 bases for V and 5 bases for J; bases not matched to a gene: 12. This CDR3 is CASNHERQGATGELFF. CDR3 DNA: TGTGCCAGTAACCACGAGAGGCAGGGGGCGACCGGGGAGCTGTTTTTT.

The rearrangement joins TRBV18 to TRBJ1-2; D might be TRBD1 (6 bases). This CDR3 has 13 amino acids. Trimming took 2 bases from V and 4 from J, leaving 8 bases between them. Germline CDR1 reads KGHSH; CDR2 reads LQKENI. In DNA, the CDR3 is TGTGCCAGCTCACCAGGGGGCAGCTATGGCTACACCTTC. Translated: CASSPGGSYGYTF.

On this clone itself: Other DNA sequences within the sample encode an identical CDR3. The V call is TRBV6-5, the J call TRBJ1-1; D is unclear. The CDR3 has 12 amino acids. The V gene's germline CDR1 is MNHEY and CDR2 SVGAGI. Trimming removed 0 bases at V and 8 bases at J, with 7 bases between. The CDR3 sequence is CASSYSTGEAFF. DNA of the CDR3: TGTGCCAGCAGTTACTCTACGGGGGAAGCTTTCTTT.

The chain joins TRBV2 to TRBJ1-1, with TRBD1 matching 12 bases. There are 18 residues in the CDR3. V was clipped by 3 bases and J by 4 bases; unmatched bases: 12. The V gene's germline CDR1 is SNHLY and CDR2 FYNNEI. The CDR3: CASSDSPGQGARGTEAFF. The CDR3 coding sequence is TGTGCCAGCAGTGATTCTCCGGGACAGGGGGCGCGGGGCACTGAAGCTTTCTTT.

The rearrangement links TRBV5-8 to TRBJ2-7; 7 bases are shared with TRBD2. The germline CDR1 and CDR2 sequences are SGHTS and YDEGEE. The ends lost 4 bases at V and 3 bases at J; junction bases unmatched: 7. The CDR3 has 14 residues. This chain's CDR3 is CASSGGTNNYEQYF. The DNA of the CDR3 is TGTGCCAGCAGCGGAGGGACTAACAACTACGAGCAGTACTTC. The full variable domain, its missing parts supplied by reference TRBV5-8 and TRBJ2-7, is EAGVTQSPTHLIKTRGQQATLRCSPISGHTSVYWYQQALGLGLQFLLWYDEGEERNRGNFPPRFSGRQFPNYSSELNVNALELEDSALYLCASSGGTNNYEQYFGPGTRLTVT.

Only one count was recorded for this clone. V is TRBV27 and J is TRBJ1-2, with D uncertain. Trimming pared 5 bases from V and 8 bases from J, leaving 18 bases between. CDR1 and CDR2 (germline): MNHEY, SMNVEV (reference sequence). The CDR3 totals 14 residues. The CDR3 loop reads CASSRRETYEGYTF. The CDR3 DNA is TGTGCCAGCAGTCGACGGGAGACCTACGAGGGCTACACCTTC.

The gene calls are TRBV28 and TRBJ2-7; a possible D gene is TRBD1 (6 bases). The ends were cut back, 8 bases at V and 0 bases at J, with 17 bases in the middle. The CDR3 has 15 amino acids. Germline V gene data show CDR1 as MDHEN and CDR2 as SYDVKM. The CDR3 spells CASALPRGSSYEQYF. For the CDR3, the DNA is TGTGCCAGCGCCCTCCCCAGGGGCAGCTCCTACGAGCAGTACTTC.

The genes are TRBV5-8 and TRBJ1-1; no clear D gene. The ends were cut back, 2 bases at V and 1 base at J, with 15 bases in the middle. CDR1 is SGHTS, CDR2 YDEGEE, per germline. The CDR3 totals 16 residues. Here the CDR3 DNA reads TGTGCCAGCAGCTTTAACCGGGGAGGATGGAACACTGAAGCTTTCTTT. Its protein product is CASSFNRGGWNTEAFF.

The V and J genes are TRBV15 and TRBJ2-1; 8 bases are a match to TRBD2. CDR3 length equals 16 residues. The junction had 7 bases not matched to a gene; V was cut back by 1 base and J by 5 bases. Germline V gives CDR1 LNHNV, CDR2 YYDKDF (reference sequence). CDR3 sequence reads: CATSRAGTRINNEQFF. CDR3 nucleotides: TGTGCCACCAGCAGAGCTGGGACTAGAATCAACAATGAGCAGTTCTTC.

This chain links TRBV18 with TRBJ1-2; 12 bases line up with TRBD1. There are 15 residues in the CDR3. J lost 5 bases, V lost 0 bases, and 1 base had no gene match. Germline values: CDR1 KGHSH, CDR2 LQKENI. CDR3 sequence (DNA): TGTGCCAGCTCACCACCGGGACAGGGGGCGTATGGCTACACCTTC. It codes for CASSPPGQGAYGYTF. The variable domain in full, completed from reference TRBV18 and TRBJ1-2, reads NAGVMQNPRHLVRRRGQEARLRCSPMKGHSHVYWYRQLPEEGLKFMVYLQKENIIDESGMPKERFSAEFPKEGPSILRIQQVVRGDSAAYFCASSPPGQGAYGYTFGSGTRLTVV.

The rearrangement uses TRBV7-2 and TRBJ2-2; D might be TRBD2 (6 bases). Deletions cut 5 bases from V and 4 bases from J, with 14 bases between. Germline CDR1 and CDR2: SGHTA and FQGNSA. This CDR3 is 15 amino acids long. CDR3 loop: CASSPRAGSTGELFF. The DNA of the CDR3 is TGTGCCAGCAGCCCAAGGGCGGGATCCACCGGGGAGCTGTTTTTT.